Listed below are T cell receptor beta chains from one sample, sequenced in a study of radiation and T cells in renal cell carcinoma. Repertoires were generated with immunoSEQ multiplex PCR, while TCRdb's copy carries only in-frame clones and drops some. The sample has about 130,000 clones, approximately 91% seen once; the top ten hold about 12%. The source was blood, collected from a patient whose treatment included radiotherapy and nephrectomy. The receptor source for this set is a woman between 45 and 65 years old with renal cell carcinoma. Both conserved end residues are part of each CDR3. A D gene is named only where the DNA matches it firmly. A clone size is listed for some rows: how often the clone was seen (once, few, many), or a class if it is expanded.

CDR3 DNA: TGTGCCAGCAGCTCCTCCGGGACAGGGGGCTCTGGAAACACCATATATTTT
CDR3 protein: CASSSSGTGGSGNTIYF
clone size: .
J gene: TRBJ1-3
D gene: TRBD1
V gene: TRBV7-8

CDR3 DNA: TGCGCCAGCAGGCCAGGGACGGGGGCCACTAATGAAAAACTGTTTTTT
CDR3 protein: CASRPGTGATNEKLFF
clone size: .
J gene: TRBJ1-4
D gene: .
V gene: TRBV10-2

CDR3 DNA: TGTGCCACCAGCAGAGAGTCTAGGACAGGGGAGACCCAGTACTTC
CDR3 protein: CATSRESRTGETQYF
clone size: .
J gene: TRBJ2-5
D gene: TRBD1
V gene: TRBV15

CDR3 DNA: TGCGCCAGCAGCTCCCGGGACAGGGCCGGCGGTGAAAAACTGTTTTTT
CDR3 protein: CASSSRDRAGGEKLFF
clone size: .
J gene: TRBJ1-4
D gene: TRBD1
V gene: TRBV4-3

CDR3 DNA: TGCGCCAGCAGCTTTACGGACAGAGTAGACGAGCAGTACTTC
CDR3 protein: CASSFTDRVDEQYF
clone size: .
J gene: TRBJ2-7
D gene: .
V gene: TRBV5-1

CDR3 DNA: TGTGCCAGCAGTGAAGTGTGGGGCGCGAACACCGGGGAGCTGTTTTTT
CDR3 protein: CASSEVWGANTGELFF
clone size: .
J gene: TRBJ2-2
D gene: .
V gene: TRBV6-1

CDR3 DNA: TGTGCCAGCAGCGTAAGTTCAGGCGCTAACTATGGCTACACCTTC
CDR3 protein: CASSVSSGANYGYTF
clone size: once
J gene: TRBJ1-2
D gene: .
V gene: TRBV9

CDR3 DNA: TGTGCCAGCAGCTCCACCGGGACAGATACATCACCCCTCCACTTT
CDR3 protein: CASSSTGTDTSPLHF
clone size: .
J gene: TRBJ1-6
D gene: TRBD1
V gene: TRBV11-2

CDR3 DNA: TGTGCCAGCAGCGTAGCCCAGTTCGGCACCGGGGAGCTGTTTTTT
CDR3 protein: CASSVAQFGTGELFF
clone size: .
J gene: TRBJ2-2
D gene: .
V gene: TRBV9

CDR3 DNA: TGTGCCAGCAGTTACGCAAGCGGGGGGGCCACAGATACGCAGTATTTT
CDR3 protein: CASSYASGGATDTQYF
clone size: .
J gene: TRBJ2-3
D gene: TRBD2
V gene: TRBV6-5

CDR3 DNA: TGTGCCAGCAGCTGGGACGGATTTAATCAGCCCCAGCATTTT
CDR3 protein: CASSWDGFNQPQHF
clone size: .
J gene: TRBJ1-5
D gene: .
V gene: TRBV7-8

CDR3 DNA: TGTGCCAGCAGCTTAACTAGCGGGGGGGCGTTTGAGACCCAGTACTTC
CDR3 protein: CASSLTSGGAFETQYF
clone size: few
J gene: TRBJ2-5
D gene: TRBD2
V gene: TRBV11-2

CDR3 DNA: TGTGCCAGCAGCCCCATAGACTTTTCTGGGGCCAACGTCCTGACTTTC
CDR3 protein: CASSPIDFSGANVLTF
clone size: .
J gene: TRBJ2-6
D gene: .
V gene: TRBV11-1

CDR3 DNA: TGTGCCAGCAGCTCCAGAGAGGGGACAGGGGCTATATATGGCTACACCTTC
CDR3 protein: CASSSREGTGAIYGYTF
clone size: .
J gene: TRBJ1-2
D gene: TRBD1
V gene: TRBV7-9

CDR3 DNA: TGCGCCAGCAGCGAGATCACAGATACGCAGTATTTT
CDR3 protein: CASSEITDTQYF
clone size: .
J gene: TRBJ2-3
D gene: .
V gene: TRBV5-1

CDR3 DNA: TGTGCCAGCAGCGGACAGGGCGGTCAGCCCCAGCATTTT
CDR3 protein: CASSGQGGQPQHF
clone size: .
J gene: TRBJ1-5
D gene: TRBD1
V gene: TRBV6-1

CDR3 DNA: TGTGCCATCAGTGATGGAGCTAGCGGGGGGGTGGATACGCAGTATTTT
CDR3 protein: CAISDGASGGVDTQYF
clone size: .
J gene: TRBJ2-3
D gene: TRBD2
V gene: TRBV10-3

CDR3 DNA: TGTGCCAGCAGGGAACAGGGTGACTATGGCTACACCTTC
CDR3 protein: CASREQGDYGYTF
clone size: once
J gene: TRBJ1-2
D gene: .
V gene: TRBV2

CDR3 DNA: TGTGCCAGCAGCTTCACAGGGGGCGATCAGCCCCAGCATTTT
CDR3 protein: CASSFTGGDQPQHF
clone size: few
J gene: TRBJ1-5
D gene: TRBD1
V gene: TRBV7-9

CDR3 DNA: TGTGCCAGCAGCTTGGGGGGACTACAGGGAGATACGCAGTATTTT
CDR3 protein: CASSLGGLQGDTQYF
clone size: .
J gene: TRBJ2-3
D gene: .
V gene: TRBV5-8